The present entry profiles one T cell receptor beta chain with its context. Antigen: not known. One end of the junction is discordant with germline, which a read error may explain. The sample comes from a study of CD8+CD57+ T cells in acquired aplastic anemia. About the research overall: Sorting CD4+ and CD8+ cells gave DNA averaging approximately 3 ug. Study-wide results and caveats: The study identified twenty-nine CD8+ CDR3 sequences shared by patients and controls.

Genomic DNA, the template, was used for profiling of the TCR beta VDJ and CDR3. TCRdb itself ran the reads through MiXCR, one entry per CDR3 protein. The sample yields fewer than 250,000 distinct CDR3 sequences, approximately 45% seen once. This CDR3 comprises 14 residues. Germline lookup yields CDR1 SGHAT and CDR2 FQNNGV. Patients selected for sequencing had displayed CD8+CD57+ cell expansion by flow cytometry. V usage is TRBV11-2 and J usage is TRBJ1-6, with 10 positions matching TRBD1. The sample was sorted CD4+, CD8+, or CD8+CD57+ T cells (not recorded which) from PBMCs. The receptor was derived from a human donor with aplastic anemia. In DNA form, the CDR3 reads TGTGCCAGCAGACCGGGACAGGGGATGCATGAGCAGTACTTT. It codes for CASRPGQGMHEQYF. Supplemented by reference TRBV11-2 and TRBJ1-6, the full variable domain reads EAGVAQSPRYKIIEKRQSVAFWCNPISGHATLYWYQQILGQGPKLLIQFQNNGVVDDSQLPKDRFSAERLKGVDSTLKIQPAKLEDSAVYLCASRPGQGMHEQYFGNGTRLTVT.